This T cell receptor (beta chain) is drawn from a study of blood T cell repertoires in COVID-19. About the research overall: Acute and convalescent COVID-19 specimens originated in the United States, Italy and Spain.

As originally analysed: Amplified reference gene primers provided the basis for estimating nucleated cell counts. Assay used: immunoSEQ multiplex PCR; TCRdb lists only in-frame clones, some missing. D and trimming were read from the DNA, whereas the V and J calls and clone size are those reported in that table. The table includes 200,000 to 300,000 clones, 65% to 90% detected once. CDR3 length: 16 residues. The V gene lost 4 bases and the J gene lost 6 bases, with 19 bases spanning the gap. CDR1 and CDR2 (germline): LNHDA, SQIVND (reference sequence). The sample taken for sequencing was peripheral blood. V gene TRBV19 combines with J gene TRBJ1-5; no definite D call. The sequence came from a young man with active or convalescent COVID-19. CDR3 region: CASSTQNRERGQPQHF. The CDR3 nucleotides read TGTGCCAGTAGTACCCAAAATAGGGAACGGGGTCAGCCCCAGCATTTT.